This TCR beta chain was documented in a study of T cells after yellow fever vaccination. This clonotype was picked up many times. CDR1 and CDR2 (germline): MNHEY, SMNVEV (reference sequence). CDR3 length equals 14 residues. Trimming removed 2 bases from V and 0 bases from J, with 8 bases in between. MiXCR was run by TCRdb on the 5' RACE reads, yielding one entry per CDR3 protein. The sample has some 200,000 distinct CDR3 sequences, approximately 11% seen once. The chain carries TRBV27 and TRBJ2-7, with D uncertain. The receptor was derived from a man between 18 and 29 years old who received the YFV17D yellow fever vaccine. The material was CD8+ T cells sorted from PBMCs, obtained 15 days after the yellow fever booster vaccination. CDR3 loop: CASSLAAGSYEQYV. As DNA, the CDR3 is TGTGCCAGCAGTTTAGCGGCAGGCTCCTACGAGCAGTACGTC.